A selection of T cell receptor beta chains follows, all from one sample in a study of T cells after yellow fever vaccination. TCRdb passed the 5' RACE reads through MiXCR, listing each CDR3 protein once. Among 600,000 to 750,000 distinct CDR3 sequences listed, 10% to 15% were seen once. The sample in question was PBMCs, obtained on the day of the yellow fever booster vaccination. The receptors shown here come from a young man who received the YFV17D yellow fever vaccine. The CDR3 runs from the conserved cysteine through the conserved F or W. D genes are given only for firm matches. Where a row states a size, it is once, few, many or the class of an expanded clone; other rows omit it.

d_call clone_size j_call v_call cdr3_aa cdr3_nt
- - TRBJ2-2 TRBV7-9 CASSIDQGFDFGELFF TGTGCCAGCAGCATCGACCAGGGTTTTGATTTCGGGGAGCTGTTTTTT
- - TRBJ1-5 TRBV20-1 CSAQGQNQPQHF TGCAGTGCGCAGGGGCAGAATCAGCCCCAGCATTTT
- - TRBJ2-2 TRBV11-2 CASSLEVGFRVNTGELFF TGTGCCAGCAGCTTAGAAGTGGGGTTTAGGGTAAACACCGGGGAGCTGTTTTTT
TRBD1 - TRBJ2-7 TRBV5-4 CASSPRQGSSYEQYF TGTGCCAGCAGCCCACGACAGGGGAGTTCCTACGAGCAGTACTTC
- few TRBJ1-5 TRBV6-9 CASSRQTVHPGGNQPQHF TGTGCCAGCAGTAGACAAACCGTTCACCCTGGGGGCAATCAGCCCCAGCATTTT
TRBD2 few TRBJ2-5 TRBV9 CASSVGRLAGVETQYF TGTGCCAGCAGCGTAGGTAGACTAGCGGGAGTAGAGACCCAGTACTTC
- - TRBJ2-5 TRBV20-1 CSARDWAGLQETQYF TGCAGTGCTAGAGATTGGGCCGGGTTACAAGAGACCCAGTACTTC
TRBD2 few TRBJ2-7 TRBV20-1 CSASGLAGYSYEQYF TGCAGTGCTAGTGGACTAGCGGGATACTCCTACGAGCAGTACTTC
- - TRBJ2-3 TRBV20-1 CSRWSGTDTQYF TGCAGTAGATGGAGCGGCACAGATACGCAGTATTTT
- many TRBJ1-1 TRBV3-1 CASSQDRMNTEAFF TGTGCCAGCAGCCAAGACAGAATGAACACTGAAGCTTTCTTT
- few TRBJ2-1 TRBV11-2 CASSPLNNEQFF TGTGCCAGCAGCCCCCTCAACAATGAGCAGTTCTTC
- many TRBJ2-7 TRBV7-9 CASSFTGSSYEQYF TGTGCCAGCAGTTTTACAGGGAGCTCCTACGAGCAGTACTTC
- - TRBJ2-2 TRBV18 CASSPMSRSERTGELFF TGTGCCAGCTCACCAATGTCCCGGTCTGAGAGGACCGGGGAGCTGTTTTTT
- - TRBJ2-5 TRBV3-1 CASSQLGETQYF TGTGCCAGCAGCCAGTTAGGAGAGACCCAGTACTTC
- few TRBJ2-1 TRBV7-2 CASSSTYSSYNEQFF TGTGCCAGCAGCTCTACTTATAGTTCCTACAATGAGCAGTTCTTC
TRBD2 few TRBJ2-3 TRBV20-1 CSARLSASGSTDTQYF TGCAGTGCTAGATTGTCGGCTAGCGGGAGCACAGATACGCAGTATTTT
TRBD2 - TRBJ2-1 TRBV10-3 CATTGTRDNEQFF TGTGCCACCACCGGGACTAGGGACAATGAGCAGTTCTTC
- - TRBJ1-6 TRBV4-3 CASSAIGGRSSYNSPLHF TGCGCCAGCAGCGCCATAGGTGGGCGAAGCTCCTATAATTCACCCCTCCACTTT
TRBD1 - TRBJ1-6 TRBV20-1 CSARGSGTGLTPLHF TGCAGTGCTAGAGGAAGCGGGACAGGGCTTACACCCCTCCACTTT
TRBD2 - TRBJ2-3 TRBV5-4 CASSLHPSGGRADTQYF TGTGCCAGCAGCTTGCATCCTAGCGGGGGCAGGGCAGATACGCAGTATTTT
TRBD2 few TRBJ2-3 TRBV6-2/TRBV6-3 CASGGADTQYF TGTGCCAGCGGGGGGGCAGATACGCAGTATTTT
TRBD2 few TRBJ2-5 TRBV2 CASKRGTSIQETQYF TGTGCCAGCAAAAGAGGGACTAGCATTCAAGAGACCCAGTACTTC
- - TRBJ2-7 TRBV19 CASRWTPTDEQYF TGTGCCAGTAGATGGACACCTACGGACGAGCAGTACTTC
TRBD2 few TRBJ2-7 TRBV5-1 CASSPGGTSGSYEQYF TGCGCCAGCAGCCCTGGTGGGACTAGCGGGAGCTACGAGCAGTACTTC
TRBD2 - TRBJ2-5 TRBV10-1 CASRSPSGTNKETQYF TGCGCCAGCAGGTCCCCTAGCGGGACCAACAAAGAGACCCAGTACTTC
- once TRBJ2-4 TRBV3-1 CASSPRGAGKNIQYF TGTGCCAGCAGCCCCAGGGGGGCGGGCAAAAACATTCAGTACTTC
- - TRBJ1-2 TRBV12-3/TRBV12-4 CASSTGYGYTF TGTGCCAGCAGCACAGGTTATGGCTACACCTTC
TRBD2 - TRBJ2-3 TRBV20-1 CCARLGLAGASNTQYF TGCTGTGCTAGATTGGGACTAGCGGGAGCGTCGAATACGCAGTATTTT
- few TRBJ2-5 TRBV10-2 CASSPGGVKGTQYF TGCGCCAGCAGTCCAGGGGGGGTTAAGGGGACCCAGTACTTC
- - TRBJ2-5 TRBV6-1 CASSDRAGEETQYF TGTGCCAGCAGTGACAGGGCAGGGGAAGAGACCCAGTACTTC
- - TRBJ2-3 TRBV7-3 CASSPYPGGTDTQYF TGTGCCAGCAGCCCTTACCCGGGAGGCACAGATACGCAGTATTTT
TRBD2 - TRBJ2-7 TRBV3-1 CASSPAQTSGKEQYF TGTGCCAGCAGCCCCGCTCAGACTAGCGGGAAGGAGCAGTACTTC
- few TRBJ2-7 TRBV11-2 CASSLVSGQSQQYF TGTGCCAGCAGCTTAGTGTCCGGACAGAGCCAGCAGTACTTC
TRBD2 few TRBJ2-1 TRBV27 CASSKEREFLYDEQFF TGTGCCAGCAGTAAGGAGCGGGAGTTCCTCTACGATGAGCAGTTCTTC
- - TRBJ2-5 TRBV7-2 CANPNQYF TGTGCCAACCCTAACCAGTACTTC
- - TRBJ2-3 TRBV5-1 CASSLRDLDTQYF TGCGCCAGCAGTCTCCGGGACTTAGATACGCAGTATTTT
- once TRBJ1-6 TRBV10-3 CAISENRDNSPLHF TGTGCCATCAGTGAGAACAGGGATAATTCACCCCTCCACTTT
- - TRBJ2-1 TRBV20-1 CSAGDLSSYNEQFF TGCAGTGCTGGCGACTTGAGCTCCTACAATGAGCAGTTCTTC
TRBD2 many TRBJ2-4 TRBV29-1 CSVVGTSGRVFKNIQYF TGCAGCGTTGTTGGGACTAGCGGGAGGGTCTTCAAAAACATTCAGTACTTC
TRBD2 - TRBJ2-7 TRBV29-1 CSVGTSGSHEQYF TGCAGCGTTGGGACTAGCGGGAGCCACGAGCAGTACTTC
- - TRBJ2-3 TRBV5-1 CASSWDILSTDTQYF TGCGCCAGCAGCTGGGACATCCTATCCACAGATACGCAGTATTTT
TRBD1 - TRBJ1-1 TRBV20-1 CSASGQRLNTEAFF TGCAGTGCTTCGGGACAGCGACTTAACACTGAAGCTTTCTTT
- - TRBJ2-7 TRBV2 CANLVRTGISYEQSF TGTGCCAACCTAGTGAGAACTGGGATATCCTACGAGCAGTCTTTC
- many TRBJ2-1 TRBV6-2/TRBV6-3 CASSTTREGSYNEQFF TGTGCCAGCAGTACCACCAGGGAAGGGTCCTACAATGAGCAGTTCTTC
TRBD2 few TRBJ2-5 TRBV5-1 CASSLLAGAETQYF TGCGCCAGCAGCTTGCTAGCGGGAGCGGAGACCCAGTACTTC
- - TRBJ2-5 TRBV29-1 CTVISFGETQYF TGCACCGTCATCAGCTTTGGGGAGACCCAGTACTTC
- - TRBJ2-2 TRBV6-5 CASSYSRLTSRNTGELFF TGTGCCAGCAGTTACTCGAGACTCACTAGCAGGAACACCGGGGAGCTGTTTTTT
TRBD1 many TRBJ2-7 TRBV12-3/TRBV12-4 CASSTGLAYEQYF TGTGCCAGCTCGACAGGGTTGGCCTACGAGCAGTACTTC
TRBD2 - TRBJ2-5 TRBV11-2 CASRTVTSGIQETQYF TGTGCCAGCAGAACCGTGACTAGCGGGATCCAAGAGACCCAGTACTTC
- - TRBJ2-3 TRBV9 CASTGQVGGTQYF TGTGCCAGCACCGGGCAGGTTGGTGGTACGCAGTATTTT
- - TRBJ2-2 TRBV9 CASSSLTSNTGELFF TGTGCCAGCAGCTCCTTGACTAGTAACACCGGGGAGCTGTTTTTT
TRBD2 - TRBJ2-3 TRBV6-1 CASRPPGLVTDTQYF TGTGCCAGCAGGCCCCCGGGACTAGTCACAGATACGCAGTATTTT
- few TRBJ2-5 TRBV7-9 CASSLDLYQETQYF TGTGCCAGCAGCTTGGACCTGTACCAAGAGACCCAGTACTTC